The source of this T cell receptor (beta chain) is a study of blood T cell repertoires in COVID-19 (dated by TCRdb to about 2020). Regarding the study in general: Samples covering the acute and convalescent phases of COVID-19 were provided by collaborators in the United States, Italy and Spain. The prospective study material was composed of cDNA or gDNA derived from T cells, B-cell-depleted T cells, or PBMCs. The dataset comprised deeply sampled blood TCRbeta repertoires from subjects exposed to, actively infected with, or recovered from COVID-19. A freely available public database, intended as a resource for researchers studying the immune response to SARS-CoV-2, is where the repertoires were released. Samples came from the ongoing ImmuneRACE study (first 160 participants) plus 1,254 subjects from 6 global collaborators. A de-identified subject ID, COVID-19 status, age in years and sex were almost always included in the sample metadata. HLA class I and class II types, where available, came from metadata supplied by the sample provider rather than from assay-based typing. The investigation overall reported the following: The amount of clinical and demographic metadata varied by source and participant and was provided uncurated.

TCRbeta CDR3 regions were amplified from genomic DNA using the immunoSEQ Assay, a bias-controlled multiplex PCR. In the paper's pipeline: The number of nucleated cells in each sample was estimated from the amplification of reference gene primers within the assay. Sequence reads were collapsed and filtered to measure the absolute abundance of every unique TCRbeta CDR3 rearrangement. For each sample, productive Simpson clonality was calculated by taking the square root of Simpson's diversity index across productive rearrangements. This immuneACCESS table, as held by TCRdb, lists in-frame sequences with V and J called but not all clones. Of the missing ones, under half trace to an unresolved V gene in checked studies; the others have no known cause. The V and J calls and clone size are taken from that table; D and trimming were inferred from the DNA. Present in this sample are about 86,000 clones, roughly four fifths of which were seen just once. Approximately 1.2% of the sample lies in the top ten.

From a lookup of the germline V gene, CDR1 and CDR2 are SGHRS and YFSETQ. Including cysteine and phenylalanine, the CDR3 has 16 amino acids. Kept here is only the CDR3 DNA, which spans 48 bases and is read in frame from base 1. V was cut back by 1 base and J by 7 bases, leaving a gap of 17 bases between them. Each collaborating institution followed its own protocols to collect whole blood in K2EDTA tubes. Collaborator samples were shipped for TCRbeta analysis as frozen whole blood, isolated PBMCs, or DNA extracted from either sample type. A remark on this clone: The antigen it recognizes is unknown. The input lacks base qualities; no much larger clone sits a single base away.

Specimen: peripheral blood. This clonotype originated in a woman older than 75 with acute or convalescent COVID-19. The chain joins TRBV5-1 to TRBJ2-2; the D gene is perhaps TRBD1, from 5 matching bases. The encoded CDR3 is CASSLSSSGMVGELFF. The nucleotides read TGCGCCAGCAGCTTGTCCTCTTCAGGGATGGTCGGGGAGCTGTTTTTT. Here the CDR3 is joined to the reference TRBV5-1 and TRBJ2-2 genes, and the full variable domain is: KAGVTQTPRYLIKTRGQQVTLSCSPISGHRSVSWYQQTPGQGLQFLFEYFSETQRNKGNFPGRFSGRQFSNSRSEMNVSTLELGDSALYLCASSLSSSGMVGELFFGEGSRLTVL.